The 28 T cell receptor beta chains in this list originate from one sample, sequenced in a study of long-term antiretroviral therapy in people with HIV. At the survey level, the v3.0 immunoSEQ assay was run. The assay was immunoSEQ multiplex PCR, and TCRdb's table has in-frame clones only and misses some. This table holds around 19,000 clones, about 78% found once. Source: unsorted PBMCs, taken 2.9 years after starting antiretroviral therapy. The receptors stem from a woman aged 30 to 39 with HIV.

The chain recombines TRBV7-2 with TRBJ1-6; no clear D. The CDR3 is made up of 13 amino acids. Per germline, CDR1 SGHTA and CDR2 FQGNSA. V was clipped by 0 bases and J by 9 bases, with 6 bases between them. The CDR3 loop is CASSLAVVSPLHF. The CDR3 DNA reads as TGTGCCAGCAGCTTAGCTGTGGTTTCACCCCTCCACTTT. The variable domain in full, with the rest retrieved from reference TRBV7-2 and TRBJ1-6, is GAGVSQSPSNKVTEKGKDVELRCDPISGHTALYWYRQSLGQGLEFLIYFQGNSAPDKSGLPSDRFSAERTGGSVSTLTIQRTQQEDSAVYLCASSLAVVSPLHFGNGTRLTVT.

The rearrangement uses TRBV2 and TRBJ1-5, with D uncertain. The length of the CDR3 is 11 residues. Germline CDR1 is SNHLY and CDR2 is FYNNEI. V gave up 6 bases and J gave up 6 bases, with 6 bases separating them. The CDR3 region is CASSLGQPQHF. CDR3 nucleotides: TGTGCCAGCAGCCTGGGTCAGCCCCAGCATTTT.

The gene calls are TRBV6-1 and TRBJ1-2; perhaps TRBD1 as D (6 bases). Per germline, CDR1 MNHNS and CDR2 SASEGT. The CDR3 is made up of 16 amino acids. V lost 2 bases and J 6 bases, leaving 19 bases between the germline ends. The CDR3 DNA reads TGTGCCAGCAGTGAAATAGAAGCTACAGGGACCCATGGCTACACCTTC. It is translated as CASSEIEATGTHGYTF.

This clone was seen more than once but under ten times. The chain couples TRBV5-1 to TRBJ2-3; no reliable D call. Looked up from germline, CDR1 is SGHRS and CDR2 is YFSETQ. Trimming removed 4 bases from V and 6 bases from J, with 12 bases in between. This CDR3 is 13 amino acids long. CDR3 bases: TGCGCCAGCAGCGGGGAACCGACTGATACGCAGTATTTT. This encodes CASSGEPTDTQYF.

This rearrangement joins TRBV11-2 to TRBJ1-2; no firm D call. CDR1 and CDR2 from the germline V gene are SGHAT and FQNNGV. CDR3 length equals 16 residues. With 5 bases removed from V and 4 bases from J, the gap between germline ends came to 20 bases. CDR3: CASSPALGQVGYGYTF. As DNA, the CDR3 is TGTGCCAGCAGCCCGGCGCTTGGGCAGGTCGGCTATGGCTACACCTTC.

The chain has TRBV19 and TRBJ2-7; unclear D gene. The CDR3 length is 13 residues. CDR1 LNHDA and CDR2 SQIVND come from the germline V gene (reference sequence). Trimming took 6 bases from V and 3 from J, leaving 12 bases between them. The DNA for the CDR3 is TGTGCCAGTAGCTCGACGGCCGACTACGAGCAGTACTTC. Translating gives CASSSTADYEQYF.

The chain recombines TRBV5-4 with TRBJ2-3, with D possibly being TRBD1 (6 bases). The CDR3 totals 12 residues. Trimming left V 0 bases short and J 11 bases short, with 10 bases between. The germline CDR1 and CDR2 sequences are SGHNT and YYREEE (reference sequence). The CDR3 region is CASSLEGHGQYF. Here the CDR3 DNA reads TGTGCCAGCAGCTTGGAGGGACATGGGCAGTATTTT.

Only a few counts were recorded for this clone. V and J are TRBV27 and TRBJ2-5, with D perhaps matching TRBD1 (6 bases). In germline, CDR1 is MNHEY, CDR2 SMNVEV (reference sequence). The CDR3 sequence is 16 residues long. V shed 0 bases and J shed 2 bases, with 13 bases lying between them. This CDR3 is CASSLSIGQGQETQYF. DNA of the CDR3: TGTGCCAGCAGTTTATCGATAGGCCAGGGGCAAGAGACCCAGTACTTC.

The chain links TRBV7-2 to TRBJ2-2; D possibly corresponds to TRBD2 (5 bases). This CDR3 comprises 14 residues. The ends were cut back, 3 bases at V and 5 bases at J, with 10 bases in the middle. Germline V lookup: CDR1 SGHTA, CDR2 FQGNSA. The CDR3 bases are TGTGCCAGCAGCTTGGTCGGGATGACCGGGGAGCTGTTTTTT. This gives the protein CASSLVGMTGELFF.

J is TRBJ1-5 and V is TRBV4-2; no clear D gene. CDR3 length equals 15 residues. V shed 0 bases and J shed 6 bases, with 12 bases lying between them. The germline CDR1 and CDR2 sequences are LGHNA and YNFKEQ. The CDR3 sequence: CASSQDQYGIQPQHF. In nucleotides, the CDR3 is TGTGCCAGCAGCCAAGATCAGTACGGTATTCAGCCCCAGCATTTT.

The chain uses TRBV6-1 and TRBJ1-1; D possibly corresponds to TRBD1 (5 bases). The germline CDR1 and CDR2 sequences are MNHNS and SASEGT. The CDR3 is 12 amino acids. V shed 4 bases and J shed 4 bases, with 7 bases lying between them. The chain's CDR3 is CASSAGPTEAFF. CDR3 in DNA: TGTGCCAGCAGTGCAGGGCCCACTGAAGCTTTCTTT.

The genes are TRBV2 and TRBJ2-6, with D unclear. The CDR3 has 13 amino acids. V was shortened by 5 bases and J by 0 bases, with 2 bases between the two germline ends. Germline V gives CDR1 SNHLY, CDR2 FYNNEI. The CDR3 DNA reads as TGTGCCAGCAGTTCCTCTGGGGCCAACGTCCTGACTTTC. Residues: CASSSSGANVLTF.

The V call is TRBV6-1, the J call TRBJ1-5; TRBD1 agrees at 7 bases. CDR1 MNHNS and CDR2 SASEGT come from the germline V gene. V was pared by 2 bases and J by 6 bases, with 13 bases of the junction left unmatched. The CDR3 is made up of 17 amino acids. CDR3 amino acids: CASSEIGRGYEIQPQHF. The CDR3 DNA sequence: TGTGCCAGCAGTGAAATCGGCAGGGGGTATGAAATTCAGCCCCAGCATTTT.

The genes are TRBV10-1 and TRBJ1-2, with D unclear. CDR1 WNHNN and CDR2 SYGVQD come from the germline V gene (reference sequence). The CDR3 totals 14 residues. The ends were cut back, 5 bases at V and 5 bases at J, with 15 bases in the middle. CDR3 region: CASSFLALDYGYTF. The CDR3 bases are TGCGCCAGCAGTTTTTTGGCTCTGGATTATGGCTACACCTTC.

The chain recombines TRBV13 with TRBJ1-3; no clear D gene. This CDR3 is built from 14 residues. Germline CDR1 is PRHDT and CDR2 is FYEKMQ (reference sequence). Trimming took 4 bases from V and 3 from J, leaving 10 bases between them. The chain's CDR3 is CASSSFASGNTIYF. CDR3 bases: TGTGCCAGCAGCTCTTTCGCGAGTGGAAACACCATATATTTT.

V is TRBV5-8 and J is TRBJ1-2; no definite D call. Trimming stripped 0 bases from V and 4 bases from J, with 10 bases between. Germline V gene sequence: CDR1 SGHTS, CDR2 YDEGEE. The CDR3 has 14 amino acids. The CDR3 DNA sequence: TGTGCCAGCAGCTTGGCGGCAGAGGTCTATGGCTACACCTTC. Translating it yields CASSLAAEVYGYTF.

This sequence joins TRBV11-3 and TRBJ2-1; D not resolved. CDR1 SGHNT and CDR2 YENEEA come from the germline V gene. The CDR3 is 15 amino acids. The V end was cut by 5 bases, the J end by 2 bases, with 13 bases between. The DNA for the CDR3 is TGTGCCAGCAGCGAGACGGGTTGGCCCTACAATGAGCAGTTCTTC. As protein: CASSETGWPYNEQFF. Supplemented by reference TRBV11-3 and TRBJ2-1, the full variable domain reads EAGVVQSPRYKIIEKKQPVAFWCNPISGHNTLYWYLQNLGQGPELLIRYENEEAVDDSQLPKDRFSAERLKGVDSTLKIQPAELGDSAVYLCASSETGWPYNEQFFGPGTRLTVL.

This chain connects TRBV5-1 to TRBJ2-3, with 10 bases matching TRBD1. The V and J ends lost 5 bases and 6 bases, in that order; junction bases with no gene match: 9. The CDR3 is 15 residues long. Germline V gene lookup returns CDR1 SGHRS and CDR2 YFSETQ. The CDR3 region has the DNA TGCGCCAGCAGGCTGGACAGGGGGGTCACGGATACGCAGTATTTT. This gives the protein CASRLDRGVTDTQYF.

This chain uses TRBV6-5 with TRBJ1-6, with D tentatively TRBD1 (5 bases). CDR1 and CDR2 from the germline V gene are MNHEY and SVGAGI. With 2 bases removed from V and 5 bases from J, the gap between germline ends came to 10 bases. The CDR3 runs 15 residues. The CDR3 DNA is TGTGCCAGCAGTTACGCTGGACACAATAATTCACCCCTCCACTTT. Its protein is CASSYAGHNNSPLHF.

This clone occurred a few times. The genes are TRBV12-2 and TRBJ1-5. TRBV12-2 is classified as a pseudogene. The CDR3 has 11 amino acids. In DNA form, the CDR3 reads TGTGCAAGTCGCTACGCTCAGCCCCAGCATTTT. It translates to CASRYAQPQHF.

This sequence joins TRBV19 and TRBJ1-1; D is ambiguous. This CDR3 comprises 14 residues. The germline V gene has CDR1 LNHDA and CDR2 SQIVND (reference sequence). V was trimmed by 7 bases and J by 1 base, leaving 13 bases between them. CDR3 in DNA: TGTGCCAGTACCATGACTGGGTGGAACACTGAAGCTTTCTTT. Translated, it gives CASTMTGWNTEAFF.

The J gene is TRBJ2-3, the V gene TRBV6-4; D possibly corresponds to TRBD2 (5 bases). CDR1 is MRHNA, CDR2 SNTAGT, per germline. Trimming cost V 3 bases and J 0 bases, with 10 bases left between them. This CDR3 is built from 15 residues. CDR3 DNA sequence: TGTGCCAGCAGTGAGAGGGTTACTAGCACAGATACGCAGTATTTT. Its translation: CASSERVTSTDTQYF.

CDR3 nucleotide sequence: TGTGCCAGCAGCGACCGCGTTGGGGGCTGTGGCTACACCTTC. It encodes CASSDRVGGCGYTF. This chain uses TRBV4-2 with TRBJ1-2; D may be TRBD1 (6 bases). Trimming removed 5 bases from V and 7 bases from J, with 17 bases in between. The germline V gene encodes CDR1 LGHNA and CDR2 YNFKEQ. The CDR3 sequence is 14 residues long.

V usage is TRBV12-1 and J usage is TRBJ2-3; no DNA check was done on the table's D call, TRBD1. TRBV12-1 corresponds to a pseudogene. The CDR3 has 14 residues. CDR3 in DNA: TGTGCCAGCAGCTTTGACCAGGGCACAGATACGCAGTATTTT. Its translation: CASSFDQGTDTQYF.

The chain carries TRBV2 and TRBJ1-1; 10 nucleotides line up with TRBD1. This CDR3 comprises 12 residues. Germline-derived CDR1 and CDR2 are SNHLY and FYNNEI. The V segment lost 11 bases and the J segment 7 bases; nucleotides outside the gene matches: 7. The DNA for the CDR3 is TGTGCCGGAGACAGGGGGCTGGATGAAGCTTTCTTT. It encodes CAGDRGLDEAFF.

V gene TRBV5-5 combines with J gene TRBJ2-2; perhaps D is TRBD1 or TRBD2 (5 bases each). This CDR3 spans 16 amino acids. Germline CDR1 and CDR2: SGHKS and YYEKEE (reference sequence). V lost 4 bases, J lost 2 bases, and 15 bases lay in between. CDR3 region: CASSANGAVNTGELFF. The CDR3 DNA follows: TGTGCCAGCAGCGCTAACGGGGCAGTTAACACCGGGGAGCTGTTTTTT.

The chain employs TRBV28 and TRBJ1-2; D remains ambiguous. CDR3 length equals 14 residues. V lost 3 bases, J lost 0 bases, and 8 bases lay in between. CDR1 and CDR2 from the germline V gene are MDHEN and SYDVKM. DNA of the CDR3: TGTGCCAGCAGTTTGGCCAGTACTAACTATGGCTACACCTTC. The encoded protein is CASSLASTNYGYTF.

The rearrangement uses TRBV19 and TRBJ2-3; 8 bases align to TRBD1. This CDR3 region has 15 residues. The junction had 11 bases not matched to a gene; V was cut back by 7 bases and J by 5 bases. Germline CDR1 reads LNHDA; CDR2 reads SQIVND (reference sequence). CDR3 sequence: CASIKRAGGQDTQYF. CDR3 sequence (DNA): TGTGCCAGTATTAAGCGGGCAGGGGGCCAAGATACGCAGTATTTT.